A single sample gave rise to the 22 T cell receptor beta chains below, sequenced in a study of read filtering for tumor transcriptome and immune sequencing. This library used approximately 0.4 ug RNA and molecular barcoded adaptors spanning alpha/delta and beta/gamma chains. TCRdb called the reads again in MiXCR, with one record for every CDR3 protein. This sample carries 75,000 to 90,000 distinct CDR3 sequences, roughly 12% of them seen once, and the ten largest clones take 15%. Material: a population of CD138-negative cells sorted from bone marrow. The receptors stem from a donor at least 40 years old with multiple myeloma.

This clonotype was seen repeatedly, ten times or more. This chain joins TRBV20-1 and TRBJ2-1, with 14 bases aligning to TRBD2. The trim removed 6 bases at V and 7 bases at J, leaving 8 bases unmatched. Germline-derived CDR1 and CDR2 are DFQATT and SNEGSKA (reference sequence). The CDR3 runs to 15 residues. The CDR3 DNA sequence: TGCAGTGCCTTTGGGACTAGCGGGAGTCAGAATGAGCAGTTCTTC. Encoded protein: CSAFGTSGSQNEQFF.

This clonotype has at least ten counts. This chain uses TRBV20-1 with TRBJ2-3; D possibly corresponds to TRBD2 (5 bases). Looked up from germline, CDR1 is DFQATT and CDR2 is SNEGSKA (reference sequence). The V end was cut by 0 bases, the J end by 7 bases, with 11 bases between. There are 13 residues in the CDR3. CDR3 in DNA: TGCAGTGCTAGAGATTTTAGGGAGAATACGCAGTATTTT. Protein product: CSARDFRENTQYF.

CDR3 region: CSARDPGTGFDGYTF. The CDR3 bases are TGCAGTGCTAGAGACCCAGGCACCGGCTTTGATGGCTACACCTTC. The chain joins TRBV20-1 to TRBJ1-2; D remains ambiguous. Deletions cut 0 bases from V and 6 bases from J, with 17 bases between. Germline V gene data show CDR1 as DFQATT and CDR2 as SNEGSKA (reference sequence). The CDR3 length is 15 residues.

Details on this clonotype: This could be a read error, since a much larger clone is one nucleotide away. This chain links TRBV11-3 with TRBJ2-1; TRBD1 matches at 8 bases. The germline V gene has CDR1 SGHNT and CDR2 YENEEA. This CDR3 region has 15 residues. Here the CDR3 reads CANSPDRVGGTEQFF. CDR3 DNA sequence: TGTGCCAACAGCCCGGACAGGGTAGGGGGAACTGAGCAGTTCTTC.

In this sample, this clonotype turned up many times. The chain is built from TRBV4-1 and TRBJ1-2; D ambiguous. The ends were cut back, 0 bases at V and 0 bases at J, with 14 bases in the middle. Germline-derived CDR1 and CDR2 are MGHRA and YSYEKL. This CDR3 has 17 amino acids. The CDR3 coding sequence is TGCGCCAGCAGCCAAGACCCAACGATCGTAGCTAACTATGGCTACACCTTC. This codes for CASSQDPTIVANYGYTF.

There are many counts of this clonotype. This chain uses TRBV29-1 with TRBJ1-3; D might be TRBD1 (6 bases). The V gene's germline CDR1 is SQVTM and CDR2 ANQGSEA. The CDR3 is 16 amino acids. Trimming removed 5 bases from V and 0 bases from J, with 17 bases in between. CDR3 amino acids: CSVISQGPSSGNTIYF. DNA for the CDR3: TGCAGCGTTATCTCACAGGGCCCCAGCTCTGGAAACACCATATATTTT.

The rearrangement uses TRBV12-3 or TRBV12-4 and TRBJ1-6; perhaps TRBD1 as D (6 bases). V was cut by 10 bases and J by 9 bases, with 13 bases left in between. This CDR3 has 12 amino acids. The CDR3 DNA reads as TGTGCCACTCAGAAGGGGGGTTCACCCCTCCACTTT. Translation: CATQKGGSPLHF.

This clonotype was observed at least ten times. One junction end disagrees with the germline gene, perhaps due to a read error. V usage is TRBV20-1 and J usage is TRBJ2-1, with TRBD2 matching 11 bases. Germline lookup yields CDR1 DFQATT and CDR2 SNEGSKA (reference sequence). The CDR3 spans 17 residues. The CDR3 nucleotides read TGCAGTGCTAGAGGGGCCCCGGGACTAGCGGATAACAATGGGCAGTTCTTC. This encodes CSARGAPGLADNNGQFF.

This clonotype was seen ten or more times. V gene TRBV12-3 or TRBV12-4 combines with J gene TRBJ2-6; TRBD1 or TRBD2 may be the D gene (5 bases each). This CDR3 contains 16 residues. Trimming shortened V by 6 bases and J by 0 bases, and 12 bases separated the two germline ends. CDR3 amino acids: CASSAGTGSGANVLTF. The CDR3 coding sequence is TGTGCCAGCAGCGCCGGGACCGGCTCTGGGGCCAACGTCCTGACTTTC.

This clonotype was seen at least ten times. The V call is TRBV11-3, the J call TRBJ1-1, with D perhaps TRBD1 (5 bases). The germline CDR1 and CDR2 sequences are SGHNT and YENEEA. Between the trimmed V and J ends, which lost 4 bases and 1 base, there was a span of 13 bases. The CDR3 covers 15 residues. The CDR3, as DNA: TGTGCCAGCAGCTCGCGACAGATAAAGAACACTGAAGCTTTCTTT. Its protein product is CASSSRQIKNTEAFF.

This clonotype was counted ten times or more. This chain connects TRBV28 to TRBJ1-5, with D unresolved. Looked up from germline, CDR1 is MDHEN and CDR2 is SYDVKM. The CDR3 spans 11 residues. Trimming took off 6 bases at V and 4 bases at J, with 4 bases between the two ends. The CDR3 loop is CASRQNQPQHF. The CDR3 DNA sequence: TGTGCCAGCAGGCAAAATCAGCCCCAGCATTTT.

This clonotype was seen many times. The chain uses TRBV7-2 and TRBJ1-3; possibly TRBD1 for D (6 bases). In germline, CDR1 is SGHTA, CDR2 FQGNSA. V was trimmed by 5 bases and J by 0 bases, leaving 17 bases between them. This CDR3 contains 17 residues. The CDR3 loop reads CASSGPGGAASGNTIYF. CDR3 nucleotide sequence: TGTGCCAGCAGCGGCCCCGGGGGGGCAGCCTCTGGAAACACCATATATTTT.

This clonotype appeared many times. V and J are TRBV29-1 and TRBJ1-1, with D possibly being TRBD1 (5 bases). V was clipped by 7 bases and J by 6 bases, with 15 bases between them. Germline values: CDR1 SQVTM, CDR2 ANQGSEA. The CDR3 consists of 12 residues. As DNA, the CDR3 is TGCAGCGGTCGGGACGCAGGCGCTGAAGCTTTCTTT. It codes for CSGRDAGAEAFF.

This clonotype was seen at least ten times. The V and J genes are TRBV29-1 and TRBJ2-5, with D unresolved. Germline CDR1 and CDR2: SQVTM and ANQGSEA. Trimming stripped 3 bases from V and 13 bases from J, with 9 bases between. The CDR3 has 9 amino acids. The CDR3 protein is CSVDPGPYF. The DNA for the CDR3 is TGCAGCGTTGATCCTGGCCCGTACTTC. The full variable domain, its missing parts supplied by reference TRBV29-1 and TRBJ2-5, is SAVISQKPSRDICQRGTSLTIQCQVDSQVTMMFWYRQQPGQSLTLIATANQGSEATYESGFVIDKFPISRPNLTFSTLTVSNMSPEDSSIYLCSVDPGPYFGPGTRLLVL.

This clonotype was seen at least ten times. This chain connects TRBV20-1 to TRBJ2-3; a weak D match, TRBD1 (6 bases). From germline, CDR1 is DFQATT and CDR2 SNEGSKA (reference sequence). Trimming shortened V by 0 bases and J by 6 bases, and 13 bases separated the two germline ends. The CDR3 contains 14 residues. CDR3 DNA: TGCAGTGCTAGAGACAGGGGTCGGGCGGATACGCAGTATTTT. It translates to CSARDRGRADTQYF.

This clonotype has just a few counts. Possible read error: a much larger clone is one base away. It is likely a read error, because the conserved phenylalanine at the end of the CDR3 is missing. The chain carries TRBV6-2 or TRBV6-3 and TRBJ2-1, with 7 bases that match TRBD1. The CDR3 sequence is 14 residues long. CDR1 is MNHEY, CDR2 SVGEGT, per germline. Unmatched junction bases numbered 5, after V lost 5 bases and J lost 4 bases. The CDR3 reads CASSRQGTYNEQFL. CDR3 DNA sequence: TGTGCCAGCAGTCGACAGGGAACATACAATGAGCAGTTCCTC.

This chain joins TRBV20-1 and TRBJ2-7; D unresolved. The V gene lost 6 bases and the J gene lost 5 bases, with 20 bases spanning the gap. Germline-derived CDR1 and CDR2 are DFQATT and SNEGSKA (reference sequence). This CDR3 spans 14 amino acids. The CDR3 sequence is CSAPLGTPWDEQYF. DNA for the CDR3: TGCAGTGCCCCGTTGGGAACTCCTTGGGACGAGCAGTACTTC.

Comment on this clonotype: This may stem from a read error, because a much larger clone lies one nucleotide away. The CDR3 end shows no conserved phenylalanine or tryptophan, and so a read error is likely. The rearrangement uses TRBV29-1 and TRBJ2-7, with D unclear. The CDR3 covers 14 residues. Looked up from germline, CDR1 is SQVTM and CDR2 is ANQGSEA. Trimming shortened V by 7 bases and J by 1 base, and 17 bases separated the two germline ends. CDR3 coding DNA: TGCAGCGCACTTGTGACGGCCGTTTCCTACGAGCAGTACCTC. It encodes CSALVTAVSYEQYL.

Many counts were recorded for this clonotype. This chain connects TRBV20-1 to TRBJ1-5; possible D gene TRBD1, 6 bases. Germline lookup yields CDR1 DFQATT and CDR2 SNEGSKA (reference sequence). Between the trimmed V and J ends, which lost 0 bases and 9 bases, there was a span of 18 bases. The CDR3 contains 15 residues. CDR3 amino acids: CSARDQNRALWPQHF. The CDR3 region has the DNA TGCAGTGCTAGAGATCAGAACAGGGCCCTGTGGCCCCAGCATTTT.

At least ten counts were recorded for this clonotype. The rearrangement uses TRBV7-2 and TRBJ2-1; no clear D. V lost 1 base to trimming and J lost 0 bases, with 10 bases between them. CDR1 SGHTA and CDR2 FQGNSA come from the germline V gene. The CDR3 loop spans 16 amino acids. The chain's CDR3 is CASSLVSRSSYNEQFF. The CDR3 bases are TGTGCCAGCAGCTTAGTAAGCAGGAGCTCCTACAATGAGCAGTTCTTC.

This clonotype was seen a handful of times. The chain combines TRBV11-3 with TRBJ2-1; TRBD1 matches at 7 bases. CDR1 is SGHNT and CDR2 is YENEEA in the germline V gene. CDR3 length equals 14 residues. The junction had 3 bases not matched to a gene; V was cut back by 1 base and J by 6 bases. The CDR3 protein is CASSLGQGGNEQFF. The CDR3 DNA follows: TGTGCCAGCAGCTTAGGACAGGGCGGCAATGAGCAGTTCTTC.

This clonotype showed up many times. V usage is TRBV9 and J usage is TRBJ2-1; possibly TRBD1 for D (6 bases). The CDR3 runs 16 residues. Between the trimmed V and J ends, which lost 0 bases and 6 bases, there was a span of 16 bases. Germline lookup yields CDR1 SGDLS and CDR2 YYNGEE. CDR3 in amino acids: CASSVADRSTLNEQFF. The CDR3 DNA sequence: TGTGCCAGCAGCGTAGCTGACAGGAGTACTCTCAATGAGCAGTTCTTC.